The 20 T cell receptor beta chains below all came from one sample that was sequenced in a study of CD4 T cells in relation to SARS-CoV-2 and coronaviruses. Generated by immunoSEQ multiplex PCR, the TCRdb table keeps only in-frame clones and is missing some. Of tens of thousands of clones in the sample, around 80% were seen once. Unexposed donor CD4+ T cells date from about 2011-2018, before the COVID-19 pandemic. CD4+ T cells were isolated from the cells after nine to eleven days of culture. Which antigens these TCRs recognize remains unknown. The sample was CD4+ T cells from PBMCs, cultured in vitro. Receptor source: a human donor in good health.

This chain uses TRBV19 with TRBJ1-2, with D possibly matching TRBD1 (5 bases). CDR3 size: 13 residues. Trimming stripped 8 bases from V and 0 bases from J, with 10 bases between. Germline values: CDR1 LNHDA, CDR2 SQIVND (reference sequence). The CDR3 loop is CASQGQTNYGYTF. Here the CDR3 DNA reads TGTGCCAGTCAAGGACAAACTAACTATGGCTACACCTTC.

The rearrangement links TRBV29-1 to TRBJ2-2, with TRBD1 matching over 10 bases. Germline lookup yields CDR1 SQVTM and CDR2 ANQGSEA. The CDR3 contains 16 residues. The ends lost 6 bases at V and 4 bases at J; junction bases unmatched: 11. This chain's CDR3 is CSVKPPGTGVTGELFF. The CDR3 DNA follows: TGCAGCGTGAAACCTCCCGGGACAGGGGTCACCGGGGAGCTGTTTTTT.

V usage is TRBV4-1 and J usage is TRBJ2-5, with D possibly called TRBD1 or TRBD2 (5 bases each). The CDR3 is made up of 15 amino acids. Trimming left V 2 bases short and J 5 bases short, with 15 bases between. Germline V gene data show CDR1 as MGHRA and CDR2 as YSYEKL. DNA for the CDR3: TGCGCCAGCAGCCAACATCCGACGGGGCGGGAGACCCAGTACTTC. Encoded protein: CASSQHPTGRETQYF.

The chain links TRBV18 to TRBJ1-5; D remains unclear. CDR3 size: 17 residues. The V and J ends lost 3 bases and 2 bases respectively, with 17 bases between them. Looked up from germline, CDR1 is KGHSH and CDR2 is LQKENI. CDR3 region: CASSPLGGASGNQPQHF. The CDR3 DNA sequence: TGTGCCAGCTCACCGCTCGGCGGAGCTTCCGGCAATCAGCCCCAGCATTTT.

This chain links TRBV5-1 with TRBJ2-1; 14 nucleotides line up with TRBD2. The CDR3 contains 13 residues. The germline V gene has CDR1 SGHRS and CDR2 YFSETQ. Losses at the gene ends were 4 bases for V and 14 bases for J; bases not matched to a gene: 5. CDR3 sequence: CASSEGLAGEEFF. Written as DNA, the CDR3 is TGCGCCAGCAGCGAGGGACTAGCGGGAGAAGAGTTCTTC. The entire variable domain, with the rest obtained from reference TRBV5-1 and TRBJ2-1, is as follows: KAGVTQTPRYLIKTRGQQVTLSCSPISGHRSVSWYQQTPGQGLQFLFEYFSETQRNKGNFPGRFSGRQFSNSRSEMNVSTLELGDSALYLCASSEGLAGEEFFGPGTRLTVL.

This chain uses TRBV6-5 with TRBJ1-1; D is uncertain. Trimming removed 0 bases from V and 1 base from J, with 9 bases in between. This CDR3 has 15 residues. From germline, CDR1 is MNHEY and CDR2 SVGAGI. CDR3 sequence: CASSYSALRNTEAFF. The CDR3 bases are TGTGCCAGCAGTTACTCAGCCCTTCGGAACACTGAAGCTTTCTTT.

The chain is built from TRBV5-6 and TRBJ2-7, with 11 nucleotides matching TRBD2. This CDR3 has 15 amino acids. The germline V gene has CDR1 SGHDT and CDR2 YYEEEE. V lost 4 bases and J lost 2; bases outside the gene matches: 5. CDR3 protein: CASSQTSGNPYEQYF. The CDR3 DNA sequence: TGTGCCAGCAGCCAGACTAGCGGGAACCCCTACGAGCAGTACTTC. Together with reference TRBV5-6 and TRBJ2-7, the CDR3 gives the full variable domain: DAGVTQSPTHLIKTRGQQVTLRCSPKSGHDTVSWYQQALGQGPQFIFQYYEEEERQRGNFPDRFSGHQFPNYSSELNVNALLLGDSALYLCASSQTSGNPYEQYFGPGTRLTVT.

The chain recombines TRBV21-1 with TRBJ2-7; TRBD1, the table's D call, was not compared with the DNA. TRBV21-1 is a listed pseudogene. The CDR3 totals 15 residues. The CDR3 nucleotides read TGTGCCAGCAGCCGCCAGACAGGGGTTCCCTACGAGCAGTACTTC. Its translation is CASSRQTGVPYEQYF.

The chain joins TRBV6-1 to TRBJ1-1, with unresolved D. The germline V and J ends were trimmed by 0 bases and 8 bases, with 10 bases remaining between them. The CDR3 is 13 residues long. CDR1 is MNHNS and CDR2 is SASEGT in the germline V gene. The CDR3 sequence: CASSEASLGEAFF. The CDR3, as DNA: TGTGCCAGCAGTGAAGCGTCGTTGGGAGAAGCTTTCTTT.

The rearrangement links TRBV9 to TRBJ2-3, with 13 bases aligning to TRBD2. In germline, CDR1 is SGDLS, CDR2 YYNGEE. J lost 4 bases, V lost 4 bases, and 6 bases had no gene match. CDR3 length equals 16 residues. The CDR3 is CASSSWTSGSADTQYF. In DNA form, the CDR3 reads TGTGCCAGCAGCTCCTGGACTAGCGGGAGTGCAGATACGCAGTATTTT. The complete variable domain, with remaining parts taken from reference TRBV9 and TRBJ2-3, reads DSGVTQTPKHLITATGQRVTLRCSPRSGDLSVYWYQQSLDQGLQFLIQYYNGEERAKGNILERFSAQQFPDLHSELNLSSLELGDSALYFCASSSWTSGSADTQYFGPGTRLTVL.

V and J are TRBV4-2 and TRBJ1-5, with unresolved D. Germline assignment: CDR1 LGHNA and CDR2 YNFKEQ. V was trimmed by 0 bases and J by 1 base, leaving 7 bases between them. CDR3 length: 15 amino acids. In nucleotides, the CDR3 is TGTGCCAGCAGCCAAGATATAGGCAGCAATCAGCCCCAGCATTTT. Amino acids: CASSQDIGSNQPQHF.

V and J are TRBV7-6 and TRBJ1-1, with D perhaps matching TRBD1 (5 bases). V shed 2 bases and J shed 1 base, with 17 bases lying between them. The germline gives CDR1 SGHVS, CDR2 FNYEAQ. There are 17 residues in the CDR3. The CDR3 protein is CASSLLPVLGTNTEAFF. In DNA, the CDR3 is TGTGCCAGCAGCTTATTACCCGTCCTGGGGACGAACACTGAAGCTTTCTTT.

This chain connects TRBV28 to TRBJ1-5, with a possible D match to TRBD1 (5 bases). CDR3 length equals 14 residues. Germline lookup yields CDR1 MDHEN and CDR2 SYDVKM. The germline V and J ends were trimmed by 6 bases and 4 bases, with 13 bases remaining between them. The CDR3 protein is CASRTGRTNQPQHF. The CDR3 nucleotides are TGTGCCAGCAGAACGGGACGCACAAATCAGCCCCAGCATTTT.

The CDR3 region has the DNA TGTGCCACCAGCAGAGATAAGGGGGCAGCTAATGAAAAACTGTTTTTT. It is translated as CATSRDKGAANEKLFF. The chain couples TRBV15 to TRBJ1-4, with 7 bases that match TRBD1. There are 16 residues in the CDR3. With V trimmed by 0 bases and J by 3 bases, 4 bases remained unmatched. CDR1 and CDR2 from the germline V gene are LNHNV and YYDKDF (reference sequence).

V and J are TRBV7-3 and TRBJ2-1; a weak D match, TRBD1 (5 bases). The germline V and J ends were trimmed by 3 bases and 9 bases, with 12 bases remaining between them. This CDR3 has 13 residues. The germline gives CDR1 SGHTA, CDR2 FQGTGA. The chain's CDR3 is CASSFRQGTEQFF. In DNA form, the CDR3 reads TGTGCCAGCAGCTTTAGGCAGGGTACTGAGCAGTTCTTC.

The V gene is TRBV18, the J gene TRBJ1-3; the D is unclear. This CDR3 has 14 amino acids. Germline assignment: CDR1 KGHSH and CDR2 LQKENI. The V end lost 0 bases, the J end lost 3 bases, and 6 bases lay between the germline ends. The CDR3 nucleotides are TGTGCCAGCTCACCACCGGGCTATGGAAACACCATATATTTT. Encoded protein: CASSPPGYGNTIYF.

The chain joins TRBV3-1 (or the pseudogene TRBV3-2) to TRBJ1-3; 10 nucleotides match TRBD1. V lost 4 bases, J lost 3 bases, and 6 bases stayed unmatched. The length of the CDR3 is 16 residues. The V gene's germline CDR1 is LGHDT and CDR2 YNNKEL (reference sequence). The CDR3 DNA reads TGTGCCAGCAGCCTAATGACAGGGGGCAGTGGAAACACCATATATTTT. It is translated as CASSLMTGGSGNTIYF.

V gene TRBV5-1 combines with J gene TRBJ2-3, with unresolved D. The V gene's germline CDR1 is SGHRS and CDR2 YFSETQ. The CDR3 covers 15 residues. V was clipped by 4 bases and J by 6 bases, with 18 bases between them. The CDR3: CASSVATGGSDTQYF. As DNA, the CDR3 is TGCGCCAGCAGCGTAGCAACTGGTGGTTCTGATACGCAGTATTTT.

This clone has just a few counts. The chain recombines TRBV3-1 (or the pseudogene TRBV3-2) with TRBJ1-4; 7 bases fit TRBD1. The germline V gene has CDR1 LGHDT and CDR2 YNNKEL (reference sequence). The CDR3 is made up of 15 amino acids. Unmatched junction bases numbered 2, after V lost 2 bases and J lost 2 bases. In DNA form, the CDR3 reads TGTGCCAGCAGCCAAAGGGGGCTGACTAATGAAAAACTGTTTTTT. Encoded protein: CASSQRGLTNEKLFF.

This clone was seen a few times. The chain has TRBV30 and TRBJ2-7; D is uncertain. The CDR3 loop spans 12 amino acids. Trimming cost V 4 bases and J 3 bases, with 10 bases left between them. Per germline, CDR1 GTSNPN and CDR2 SVGIG (reference sequence). CDR3 bases: TGTGCCTGGAAAGTCGCAGTCTACGAGCAGTACTTC. Translating it yields CAWKVAVYEQYF.